This T cell receptor (beta chain) was captured by sequencing in a study of technical replicates of blood from a few donors. Some clones are missing from TCRdb's copy, which holds only in-frame ones; the method was immunoSEQ multiplex PCR. The sample includes fewer than 85,000 clones, 94% of them seen just once. Germline V lookup: CDR1 SGHAT, CDR2 FQNNGV. Trimming stripped 6 bases from V and 3 bases from J, with 10 bases between. CDR3 length: 13 residues. Material: T cells isolated from PBMCs. V usage is TRBV11-2 and J usage is TRBJ2-3; the D is unclear. The receptor was derived from a human donor in good health. In nucleotides, the CDR3 is TGTGCCAGCAGTCCGGGTGGGACAGATACGCAGTATTTT. Its protein is CASSPGGTDTQYF.